Below are 2 T cell receptor beta chains sequenced from a single sample in a study of control samples from healthy donors and cancer patients. Assay used: immunoSEQ multiplex PCR; TCRdb lists only in-frame clones, some missing. Among about 270,000 clones listed, around 80% were seen once. Sequencing was performed on PBMCs. These receptors all come from a woman aged 55-70 years with lung cancer.

J is TRBJ2-1 and V is TRBV11-3; weak D call: TRBD2 (6 bases). There are 17 residues in the CDR3. Between the trimmed V and J ends, which lost 0 bases and 4 bases, there was a span of 16 bases. Germline V gene sequence: CDR1 SGHNT, CDR2 YENEEA. The CDR3 here is CASSLEAAGRLYNEQFF. The CDR3 DNA sequence: TGTGCCAGCAGCTTAGAAGCCGCGGGACGGTTATACAATGAGCAGTTCTTC.

This chain uses TRBV28 with TRBJ2-7; 10 positions agree with TRBD1. Unmatched junction bases numbered 2, after V lost 3 bases and J lost 3 bases. There are 14 residues in the CDR3. Germline values: CDR1 MDHEN, CDR2 SYDVKM. CDR3 amino acids: CASSFDRGLYEQYF. CDR3 nucleotide sequence: TGTGCCAGCAGTTTTGACAGGGGGCTCTACGAGCAGTACTTC.